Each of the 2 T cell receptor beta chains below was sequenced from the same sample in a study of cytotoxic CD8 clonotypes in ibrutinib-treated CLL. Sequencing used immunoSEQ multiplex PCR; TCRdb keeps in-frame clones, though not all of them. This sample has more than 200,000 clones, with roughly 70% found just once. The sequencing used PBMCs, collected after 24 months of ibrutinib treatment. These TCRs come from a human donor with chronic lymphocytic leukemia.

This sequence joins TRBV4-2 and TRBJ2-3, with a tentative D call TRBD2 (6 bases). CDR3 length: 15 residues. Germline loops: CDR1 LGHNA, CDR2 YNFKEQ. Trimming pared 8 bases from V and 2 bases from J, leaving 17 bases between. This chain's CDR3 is CASPWGGTYTDTQYF. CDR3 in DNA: TGTGCCAGCCCGTGGGGCGGGACCTACACAGATACGCAGTATTTT.

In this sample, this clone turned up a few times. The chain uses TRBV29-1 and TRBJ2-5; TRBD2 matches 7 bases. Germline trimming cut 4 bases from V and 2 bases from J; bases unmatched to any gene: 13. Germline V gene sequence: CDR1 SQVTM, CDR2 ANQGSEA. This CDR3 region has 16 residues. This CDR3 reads CSVGPQASGGQETQYF. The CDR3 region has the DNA TGCAGCGTTGGACCCCAGGCTAGCGGAGGGCAAGAGACCCAGTACTTC.